This T cell receptor beta chain emerged from a study of T cell changes during pregnancy in multiple sclerosis. Germline CDR1 and CDR2: SGDLS and YYNGEE. The CDR3 loop spans 13 amino acids. Deletions cut 4 bases from V and 5 bases from J, with 12 bases between. Repertoires were generated with immunoSEQ multiplex PCR, while TCRdb's copy carries only in-frame clones and drops some. The sample consists of about 72,000 clones, 90% to 95% of them appearing once. This sequence joins TRBV9 and TRBJ1-1; D possibly corresponds to TRBD1 (5 bases). Source: peripheral blood, taken in the third trimester of pregnancy. The clonotype was recovered from a female donor in good health, enrolled as a control in a pregnancy study. The CDR3 is CASSPRGKTEAFF. The DNA for the CDR3 is TGTGCCAGCAGCCCACGGGGGAAAACTGAAGCTTTCTTT.